These 32 T cell receptor beta chains came from one sample sequenced in a study of OX40 agonist ivuxolimab in advanced cancers. Data came from immunoSEQ multiplex PCR; TCRdb stores just in-frame clones and leaves some out. Of approximately 81,000 clones detected, just over 90% appear once; the ten largest clones hold roughly 13%. The input for sequencing was CD4+ or CD8+ T cells sorted from blood, taken in a trial of the OX40 agonist ivuxolimab. The receptors were sampled from an adult with an advanced solid tumor such as melanoma, head and neck, liver or kidney cancer.

This clone was found once. J is TRBJ2-7 and V is TRBV9; the D gene could be TRBD1 or TRBD2 (5 bases each). This CDR3 has 14 residues. V gave up 4 bases and J gave up 1 base, with 12 bases separating them. Germline V gene lookup returns CDR1 SGDLS and CDR2 YYNGEE. For the CDR3, the DNA is TGTGCCAGCAGCCTCCGGGACCGGTCCTACGAGCAGTACTTC. As protein: CASSLRDRSYEQYF.

The rearrangement joins TRBV4-3 to TRBJ2-7; D not resolved. V was shortened by 0 bases and J by 4 bases, with 7 bases between the two germline ends. Germline CDR1 LGHNA, CDR2 YSLEER. CDR3 length equals 13 residues. CDR3 residues: CASSQDQAYEQYF. In DNA, the CDR3 is TGCGCCAGCAGCCAAGATCAAGCGTACGAGCAGTACTTC.

This clone has just a few counts. The rearrangement joins TRBV18 to TRBJ2-7, with D uncertain. The CDR3 is 13 amino acids. V was pared by 0 bases and J by 4 bases, with 7 bases between. The germline V gene has CDR1 KGHSH and CDR2 LQKENI. The CDR3 reads CASSPPASYEQYF. As DNA, the CDR3 is TGTGCCAGCTCACCACCGGCCAGTTACGAGCAGTACTTC.

The V and J genes are TRBV7-2 and TRBJ1-5; D is unresolved. Germline loops: CDR1 SGHTA, CDR2 FQGNSA. With 1 base removed from V and 5 bases from J, the gap between germline ends came to 12 bases. This CDR3 region has 15 residues. The CDR3 nucleotides read TGTGCCAGCAGCTTAGGAAACAGCCCTCATCAGCCCCAGCATTTT. Its protein is CASSLGNSPHQPQHF.

This clone was seen only once. V is TRBV28 and J is TRBJ2-1; D is unclear. Trimming took off 2 bases at V and 2 bases at J, with 10 bases between the two ends. The germline gives CDR1 MDHEN, CDR2 SYDVKM. This CDR3 is 15 amino acids long. The CDR3 DNA reads as TGTGCCAGCAGTTTAGAACGCCTCGCCTACAATGAGCAGTTCTTC. This encodes CASSLERLAYNEQFF.

This clone has only one observation. This sequence joins TRBV7-9 and TRBJ2-7, with a possible D match to TRBD1 (6 bases). CDR1 and CDR2 (germline): SEHNR, FQNEAQ (reference sequence). CDR3 size: 15 residues. V was shortened by 5 bases and J by 5 bases, with 19 bases between the two germline ends. The CDR3, as DNA: TGTGCCAGCAGCGCAAAGACAGGTTATCTGGACGAGCAGTACTTC. It is translated as CASSAKTGYLDEQYF.

The chain is built from TRBV9 and TRBJ2-1; TRBD2 matches at 9 bases. The CDR3 covers 16 residues. In germline, CDR1 is SGDLS, CDR2 YYNGEE. The J segment lost 2 bases and the V segment lost 1 base, leaving 4 bases of the junction unmatched. CDR3 loop: CASSVLSGGTYNEQFF. For the CDR3, the DNA is TGTGCCAGCAGCGTACTTAGCGGGGGCACCTACAATGAGCAGTTCTTC. Combining the CDR3 with reference TRBV9 and TRBJ2-1 gives the whole variable domain DSGVTQTPKHLITATGQRVTLRCSPRSGDLSVYWYQQSLDQGLQFLIQYYNGEERAKGNILERFSAQQFPDLHSELNLSSLELGDSALYFCASSVLSGGTYNEQFFGPGTRLTVL.

The CDR3 loop is CASSFRSGTGPSYEQYF. In nucleotides, the CDR3 is TGTGCCAGCAGCTTTAGGTCAGGGACAGGACCCTCCTACGAGCAGTACTTC. J is TRBJ2-7 and V is TRBV7-2; 8 positions agree with TRBD1. J lost 0 bases, V lost 3 bases, and 10 bases had no gene match. CDR3 size: 17 residues. CDR1 and CDR2 (germline): SGHTA, FQGNSA.

In DNA form, the CDR3 reads TGTGCCAGTAGTTATTATCTATGGGGTGAAGCTTTCTTT. Translation gives CASSYYLWGEAFF. The chain carries TRBV19 and TRBJ1-1, with D uncertain. The CDR3 covers 13 residues. The V gene's germline CDR1 is LNHDA and CDR2 SQIVND (reference sequence). Trimming removed 5 bases at V and 7 bases at J, with 14 bases between.

This chain joins TRBV5-5 and TRBJ1-5; TRBD1 might be the D (5 bases). This CDR3 is built from 18 residues. From germline, CDR1 is SGHKS and CDR2 YYEKEE (reference sequence). Trimming stripped 1 base from V and 0 bases from J, with 17 bases between. The chain's CDR3 is CASSLRGPGEYSNQPQHF. Written as DNA, the CDR3 is TGTGCCAGCAGCTTGCGGGGACCCGGCGAATATAGCAATCAGCCCCAGCATTTT.

This rearrangement joins TRBV10-3 to TRBJ2-1; D possibly matches TRBD1 or TRBD2 (5 bases each). V dropped 4 bases and J dropped 7 bases, with 17 bases sitting between them. The CDR3 extends over 15 amino acids. Per germline, CDR1 ENHRY and CDR2 SYGVKD. CDR3 nucleotide sequence: TGTGCCATCAGTGTAGCTGGTAGCGAGGGGAATGAGCAGTTCTTC. Translated: CAISVAGSEGNEQFF.

The chain joins TRBV11-2 to TRBJ2-7; 7 bases agree with TRBD1. Losses at the gene ends were 0 bases for V and 2 bases for J; bases not matched to a gene: 7. The CDR3 runs 16 residues. The germline V gene encodes CDR1 SGHAT and CDR2 FQNNGV. The CDR3: CASSLDYRGRAYEQYF. Here the CDR3 DNA reads TGTGCCAGCAGCTTAGACTACAGGGGACGGGCCTACGAGCAGTACTTC.

This clone was counted only a few times. V usage is TRBV10-3 and J usage is TRBJ2-3, with D uncertain. Trimming stripped 6 bases from V and 4 bases from J, with 2 bases between. This CDR3 region has 10 residues. Per the germline V gene, CDR1 is ENHRY and CDR2 is SYGVKD. CDR3 sequence reads: CAIRADTQYF. The CDR3 DNA sequence: TGTGCCATCAGAGCAGATACGCAGTATTTT.

In its sample, this clone was seen a few times. V and J are TRBV10-3 and TRBJ1-1; TRBD1 matches 7 bases. Germline V gene data show CDR1 as ENHRY and CDR2 as SYGVKD. CDR3 length: 15 amino acids. V lost 3 bases, J lost 2 bases, and 6 bases stayed unmatched. CDR3 nucleotides: TGTGCCATCAGTGAAAGGGACAGACAAAACACTGAAGCTTTCTTT. This sequence encodes CAISERDRQNTEAFF.

The V call is TRBV7-9, the J call TRBJ2-7; either TRBD1 or TRBD2 may fit D (5 bases each). Trimming took 0 bases from V and 4 from J, leaving 10 bases between them. Germline CDR1 is SEHNR and CDR2 is FQNEAQ (reference sequence). CDR3 length equals 14 residues. The DNA of the CDR3 is TGTGCCAGCAGCTTAGCACTAGGGGAGTACGAGCAGTACTTC. It specifies CASSLALGEYEQYF.

The chain combines TRBV5-5 with TRBJ2-7, with 7 bases that match TRBD1. The junction had 5 bases not matched to a gene; V was cut back by 2 bases and J by 0 bases. The CDR3 has 15 amino acids. CDR1 and CDR2 from the germline V gene are SGHKS and YYEKEE (reference sequence). The CDR3 sequence is CASSFDRASSYEQYF. CDR3 sequence (DNA): TGTGCCAGCAGCTTTGACAGGGCGAGCTCCTACGAGCAGTACTTC.

The sample holds a few counts of this clone. The V call is TRBV19, the J call TRBJ2-7; D unresolved. V was cut by 5 bases and J by 0 bases, with 8 bases left in between. CDR1 LNHDA and CDR2 SQIVND come from the germline V gene (reference sequence). The length of the CDR3 is 13 residues. The CDR3, as DNA: TGTGCCAGTAGTTACGGGTCCTCCTACGAGCAGTACTTC. This encodes CASSYGSSYEQYF.

This chain connects TRBV6-5 to TRBJ2-3; TRBD1 or TRBD2 may be the D gene (5 bases each). CDR3 length: 14 amino acids. Per germline, CDR1 MNHEY and CDR2 SVGAGI. Between the trimmed V and J ends, which lost 6 bases and 6 bases, there was a span of 16 bases. Here the CDR3 DNA reads TGTGCCAGCAGGCGAAGGGACCCCAGCGATACGCAGTATTTT. This codes for CASRRRDPSDTQYF.

The chain has TRBV29-1 and TRBJ1-2; D not certain. V was shortened by 4 bases and J by 7 bases, with 16 bases between the two germline ends. The length of the CDR3 is 13 residues. In germline, CDR1 is SQVTM, CDR2 ANQGSEA. CDR3 nucleotides: TGCAGCGTTGTCGTGGGAGGGATTTTTGGCTACACCTTC. Its translation: CSVVVGGIFGYTF.

This chain connects TRBV14 to TRBJ2-2; 8 positions agree with TRBD1. Germline V gene data show CDR1 as SGHDN and CDR2 as FVKESK. V trimming: 3 bases; J trimming: 3 bases; junction bases outside the gene matches: 15. This CDR3 is built from 19 residues. The CDR3 sequence is CASSHHTRGQARDTGELFF. The CDR3, as DNA: TGTGCCAGCAGCCACCACACTCGGGGACAGGCGCGAGACACCGGGGAGCTGTTTTTT.

This chain joins TRBV27 and TRBJ1-1; weak D call: TRBD1 (5 bases). This CDR3 region has 13 residues. Per germline, CDR1 MNHEY and CDR2 SMNVEV (reference sequence). The V and J ends lost 3 bases and 5 bases respectively, with 10 bases between them. The CDR3 sequence: CASSFRGRTEAFF. CDR3 nucleotide sequence: TGTGCCAGCAGTTTCCGGGGCCGGACTGAAGCTTTCTTT.

The chain links TRBV6-1 to TRBJ2-2; TRBD1 is a possible D gene (6 bases). CDR3 size: 15 residues. Germline-derived CDR1 and CDR2 are MNHNS and SASEGT. Trimming shortened V by 6 bases and J by 1 base, and 12 bases separated the two germline ends. CDR3 nucleotide sequence: TGTGCCAGCAGCCAATGGGGGCTGAACACCGGGGAGCTGTTTTTT. Protein sequence: CASSQWGLNTGELFF.

This chain uses TRBV27 with TRBJ2-1; 11 nucleotides agree with TRBD2. J lost 6 bases, V lost 7 bases, and 8 bases had no gene match. The CDR3 is 15 amino acids. The germline gives CDR1 MNHEY, CDR2 SMNVEV (reference sequence). CDR3 sequence: CASTHGTSGLNEQFF. In nucleotides, the CDR3 is TGTGCCAGCACCCACGGGACTAGCGGACTCAATGAGCAGTTCTTC.

This chain connects TRBV27 to TRBJ2-3; 9 positions agree with TRBD2. The germline gives CDR1 MNHEY, CDR2 SMNVEV (reference sequence). The V and J ends lost 5 bases and 7 bases, in that order; junction bases with no gene match: 13. The CDR3 totals 16 residues. DNA for the CDR3: TGTGCCAGCAGTACCTTAGGGGCGGGAGGGCCTCATACGCAGTATTTT. Translation: CASSTLGAGGPHTQYF.

V usage is TRBV27 and J usage is TRBJ2-7, with TRBD2 matching 9 bases. The germline V gene encodes CDR1 MNHEY and CDR2 SMNVEV (reference sequence). The CDR3 has 14 amino acids. V lost 6 bases to trimming and J lost 3 bases; unmatched junction nucleotides: 6. This chain's CDR3 is CASSPGTSFYEQYF. Here the CDR3 DNA reads TGTGCCAGCAGCCCGGGGACTAGCTTCTACGAGCAGTACTTC.

The CDR3 spells CASSGRTGYREKLFF. The CDR3 nucleotides are TGTGCCAGCTCGGGACGGACAGGGTACCGAGAAAAACTGTTTTTT. The chain couples TRBV18 to TRBJ1-4, with 8 bases that match TRBD1. This CDR3 spans 15 amino acids. V dropped 6 bases and J dropped 8; count of bases not matched to a gene: 11. Germline CDR1 KGHSH, CDR2 LQKENI.

This chain uses TRBV15 with TRBJ2-2; the match to TRBD1 covers 7 bases. Germline lookup yields CDR1 LNHNV and CDR2 YYDKDF (reference sequence). J gave up 3 bases and V 3 bases, and 10 bases lay outside the gene matches. This CDR3 contains 17 residues. This CDR3 reads CATSRPDGTVHTGELFF. For the CDR3, the DNA is TGTGCCACCAGCAGGCCCGACGGGACAGTTCACACCGGGGAGCTGTTTTTT.

This chain uses TRBV15 with TRBJ1-1; D remains ambiguous. This CDR3 has 11 residues. Germline CDR1 reads LNHNV; CDR2 reads YYDKDF (reference sequence). Trimming left V 3 bases short and J 6 bases short, with 5 bases between. The chain's CDR3 is CATSSRAEAFF. The CDR3 nucleotides are TGTGCCACCAGCAGTAGGGCTGAAGCTTTCTTT.

The chain carries TRBV10-1 and TRBJ2-1; 7 bases are shared with TRBD1. Looked up from germline, CDR1 is WNHNN and CDR2 is SYGVQD (reference sequence). CDR3 length equals 12 residues. With V trimmed by 5 bases and J by 8 bases, 3 bases remained unmatched. The CDR3 DNA follows: TGCGCCAGCAGTCACAGGGGTGATGAGCAGTTCTTC. Protein sequence: CASSHRGDEQFF.

The gene calls are TRBV5-1 and TRBJ1-3, with 12 bases that match TRBD1. Trimming cost V 0 bases and J 2 bases; bases outside gene matches: 3. The CDR3 contains 17 residues. Germline CDR1 is SGHRS and CDR2 is YFSETQ. CDR3 sequence reads: CASSLAGDRGPGNTIYF. CDR3 bases: TGCGCCAGCAGCTTGGCCGGGGACAGGGGGCCTGGAAACACCATATATTTT.

J is TRBJ2-7 and V is TRBV5-4; the match to TRBD2 covers 13 bases. Germline V CDR1 and CDR2: SGHNT, YYREEE (reference sequence). J gave up 3 bases and V 9 bases, and 9 bases lay outside the gene matches. CDR3 size: 15 residues. CDR3: CAMGGTSGERYEQYF. In DNA, the CDR3 is TGTGCCATGGGAGGGACTAGCGGGGAGCGCTACGAGCAGTACTTC.

V is TRBV4-3 and J is TRBJ1-1, with 10 bases lining up with TRBD1. CDR1 is LGHNA, CDR2 YSLEER, per germline. The ends lost 6 bases at V and 3 bases at J; junction bases unmatched: 7. CDR3 length equals 15 residues. CDR3 sequence (DNA): TGCGCCAGCAGTCTCAGGGACAGGGGTTACACTGAAGCTTTCTTT. Amino acids: CASSLRDRGYTEAFF.